One and the same sample provided the 24 T cell receptor beta chains below, sequenced in a study of beta chain features in type 1 diabetes (dated by TCRdb to 2017 to 2018). The method behind the library was the immunoSEQ multiplex PCR assay. The entire isolated RNA was reverse transcribed using the High Capacity cDNA Reverse Transcription Kit, and thus expressed TCRB transcripts were sequenced. This immuneACCESS table, as held by TCRdb, lists in-frame sequences with V and J called but not all clones. Of the missing ones, under half trace to an unresolved V gene in checked studies; the others have no known cause. In this sample the table shows around 600,000 clones, roughly 12% of which occur a single time. Roughly 0.11% of the sample lies in the top ten. These receptors' targets are unknown. Overall results and qualifications from the work: In all four CD4+ subsets, TCRB CDR3 length was moderately but significantly shorter in type 1 diabetes patients.

The sample comprised naive CD4+ T cells from blood. The cell subset or site label for this specimen denotes: true naive CD4+ T cells. The receptors originated from a man younger than 40 with type 1 diabetes.

This clone has more than one count but fewer than ten. This rearrangement joins TRBV7-3 to TRBJ1-3, with no clear D. This CDR3 comprises 14 residues. V lost 0 bases and J 0 bases, leaving 3 bases between the germline ends. Germline loops: CDR1 SGHTA, CDR2 FQGTGA. CDR3 region: CASSLTGSGNTIYF. The CDR3 DNA follows: TGTGCCAGCAGCTTAACAGGCTCTGGAAACACCATATATTTT.

CDR3 in amino acids: CASGFSVWDSPLHF. CDR3 DNA: TGTGCCAGCGGCTTCTCGGTTTGGGATTCACCCCTCCACTTT. This chain uses TRBV6-5 with TRBJ1-6; D uncertain. This CDR3 is 14 amino acids long. V was shortened by 8 bases and J by 8 bases, with 16 bases between the two germline ends. Germline CDR1 is MNHEY and CDR2 is SVGAGI.

This clone was observed a handful of times. J is TRBJ2-4 and V is TRBV11-2; TRBD2 aligns across 11 bases. J lost 0 bases, V lost 4 bases, and 11 bases had no gene match. Germline V gives CDR1 SGHAT, CDR2 FQNNGV. The CDR3 is 19 residues long. CDR3 coding DNA: TGTGCCAGCAGCTCTCTCCCTAGCGGGGGGCCCCTAGCCAAAAACATTCAGTACTTC. It is translated as CASSSLPSGGPLAKNIQYF.

This clone has only a few counts. The rearrangement joins TRBV2 to TRBJ2-3; D unresolved. Looked up from germline, CDR1 is SNHLY and CDR2 is FYNNEI. V was cut by 8 bases and J by 3 bases, with 12 bases left in between. This CDR3 contains 13 residues. The CDR3 region has the DNA TGTGCCAGCTGTCCGGAGCGAACAGATACGCAGTATTTT. Amino acids: CASCPERTDTQYF.

This clone has more than one count but fewer than ten. The rearrangement uses TRBV28 and TRBJ1-3; D not resolved. The V end was cut by 5 bases, the J end by 4 bases, with 12 bases between. CDR3 length: 14 amino acids. Per germline, CDR1 MDHEN and CDR2 SYDVKM. The CDR3 spells CASSLSRSGNTIYF. The CDR3 region has the DNA TGTGCCAGCAGTCTCTCGCGCTCCGGAAACACCATATATTTT.

The V and J genes are TRBV29-1 and TRBJ2-6; TRBD2 might be the D (6 bases). Germline lookup yields CDR1 SQVTM and CDR2 ANQGSEA. The V end was cut by 5 bases, the J end by 0 bases, with 8 bases between. This CDR3 contains 14 residues. The CDR3 DNA reads as TGCAGCGTTTCGGGGGACTCTGGGGCCAACGTCCTGACTTTC. It translates to CSVSGDSGANVLTF.

This clone was counted between two and nine times. The V call is TRBV29-1, the J call TRBJ2-6; D may correspond to TRBD1 or TRBD2 (5 bases each). Germline CDR1 reads SQVTM; CDR2 reads ANQGSEA. With 6 bases removed from V and 1 base from J, the gap between germline ends came to 16 bases. The CDR3 totals 16 residues. CDR3 DNA sequence: TGCAGCGTCACTGCGGGCCAGGGTTCTGGGGCCAACGTCCTGACTTTC. Translation: CSVTAGQGSGANVLTF.

The V call is TRBV2, the J call TRBJ1-6; 11 bases fit TRBD1. The CDR3 loop spans 15 amino acids. CDR1 SNHLY and CDR2 FYNNEI come from the germline V gene. J lost 9 bases, V lost 4 bases, and 5 bases had no gene match. CDR3 sequence reads: CASSVSGTGGSPLHF. Written as DNA, the CDR3 is TGTGCCAGCAGTGTCTCGGGGACAGGGGGTTCACCCCTCCACTTT.

In the case of this clone: The identical CDR3 is also encoded by other nucleotide sequences in the sample. The chain couples TRBV5-1 to TRBJ2-7, with a tentative D call TRBD1 (6 bases). Trimming removed 3 bases at V and 0 bases at J, with 10 bases between. The CDR3 runs 14 residues. Germline assignment: CDR1 SGHRS and CDR2 YFSETQ. CDR3 in amino acids: CASSSGTHSYEQYF. The CDR3 DNA is TGCGCCAGCAGCTCTGGGACACACTCCTACGAGCAGTACTTC.

The DNA of the CDR3 is TGTGCCAGCAGCCAAGACTGGCGGGGGGGCGCGAACGAGTTCTTC. It codes for CASSQDWRGGANEFF. The chain has TRBV14 and TRBJ2-1, with TRBD2 matching over 9 bases. Unmatched junction bases numbered 11, after V lost 0 bases and J lost 14 bases. The germline CDR1 and CDR2 sequences are SGHDN and FVKESK. There are 15 residues in the CDR3.

This clone was detected only a few times. The V gene is TRBV5-6, the J gene TRBJ2-7, with D maybe TRBD2 (6 bases). Per germline, CDR1 SGHDT and CDR2 YYEEEE. The CDR3 runs to 13 residues. Trimming shortened V by 4 bases and J by 5 bases, and 13 bases separated the two germline ends. The CDR3 DNA sequence: TGTGCCAGCAGCCGATGGGGGGAAGACGAGCAGTACTTC. As protein: CASSRWGEDEQYF. Full variable domain (outside the CDR3, taken from reference TRBV5-6 and TRBJ2-7): DAGVTQSPTHLIKTRGQQVTLRCSPKSGHDTVSWYQQALGQGPQFIFQYYEEEERQRGNFPDRFSGHQFPNYSSELNVNALLLGDSALYLCASSRWGEDEQYFGPGTRLTVT.

This clone was found a few times. This chain links TRBV10-2 with TRBJ2-3; tentatively, D is TRBD2 (6 bases). The germline CDR1 and CDR2 sequences are WSHSY and SAAADI. The CDR3 contains 15 residues. The V gene lost 0 bases and the J gene lost 9 bases, with 16 bases spanning the gap. The CDR3 sequence is CASSESGSSVETQYF. The CDR3, as DNA: TGCGCCAGCAGTGAGTCAGGGTCTAGCGTTGAGACGCAGTATTTT.

The sample holds a few counts of this clone. The rearrangement links TRBV20-1 to TRBJ1-2; D not resolved. There are 9 residues in the CDR3. CDR1 is DFQATT and CDR2 is SNEGSKA in the germline V gene (reference sequence). This CDR3 is CRPNYGYTF. As DNA, the CDR3 is TGCAGACCTAACTATGGCTACACCTTC.

The chain joins TRBV7-9 to TRBJ1-2, with TRBD1 matching over 8 bases. The V gene's germline CDR1 is SEHNR and CDR2 FQNEAQ (reference sequence). The V and J ends lost 8 bases and 3 bases, in that order; junction bases with no gene match: 11. The CDR3 is made up of 15 amino acids. The CDR3 region is CASLDPGGADYGYTF. For the CDR3, the DNA is TGTGCCAGCTTAGATCCAGGGGGCGCGGACTATGGCTACACCTTC.

In its sample, this clone was seen a few times. The chain joins TRBV11-2 to TRBJ2-7; D gene uncertain. The CDR3 length is 11 residues. V gave up 4 bases and J gave up 7 bases, with 8 bases separating them. Germline V gene lookup returns CDR1 SGHAT and CDR2 FQNNGV. This CDR3 is CASSSGWEQYF. The CDR3 bases are TGTGCCAGCAGCTCCGGATGGGAGCAGTACTTC. The full variable domain, with the rest looked up from reference TRBV11-2 and TRBJ2-7, is EAGVAQSPRYKIIEKRQSVAFWCNPISGHATLYWYQQILGQGPKLLIQFQNNGVVDDSQLPKDRFSAERLKGVDSTLKIQPAKLEDSAVYLCASSSGWEQYFGPGTRLTVT.

This clone was seen only a few times. In DNA form, the CDR3 reads TGTGCCAGCTCCCTCCGACAGGGCAACACTGAAGCTTTCTTT. This translates into CASSLRQGNTEAFF. The chain carries TRBV18 and TRBJ1-1; TRBD1 aligns across 7 bases. J lost 2 bases, V lost 6 bases, and 6 bases had no gene match. Germline CDR1 KGHSH, CDR2 LQKENI. This CDR3 has 14 amino acids.

This clone showed up just a few times. Other DNA sequences in the sample encode the same CDR3. V usage is TRBV4-3 and J usage is TRBJ2-1; no firm D call. Germline V gives CDR1 LGHNA, CDR2 YSLEER. V dropped 1 base and J dropped 0 bases, with 7 bases sitting between them. The CDR3 is 15 residues long. CDR3: CASSQGLSSYNEQFF. For the CDR3, the DNA is TGCGCCAGCAGCCAAGGACTCAGCTCCTACAATGAGCAGTTCTTC.

This clone has only a few counts. The chain couples TRBV7-3 to TRBJ1-1, with no clear D. Germline V gene data show CDR1 as SGHTA and CDR2 as FQGTGA. This CDR3 comprises 13 residues. V lost 5 bases to trimming and J lost 1 base, with 8 bases between them. This CDR3 is CASSTQQNTEAFF. DNA of the CDR3: TGTGCCAGCAGCACCCAGCAGAACACTGAAGCTTTCTTT.

The V and J genes are TRBV6-5 and TRBJ1-6; no reliable D call. The CDR3 runs 14 residues. V was clipped by 5 bases and J by 4 bases, with 9 bases between them. Germline V CDR1 and CDR2: MNHEY, SVGAGI. The CDR3 here is CASSHTGYNSPLHF. In nucleotides, the CDR3 is TGTGCCAGCAGTCACACGGGGTATAATTCACCCCTCCACTTT.

This clone was observed a few times. CDR3 protein: CAWSVRGRGYNEQFF. Here the CDR3 DNA reads TGTGCCTGGAGTGTACGAGGGAGGGGATACAATGAGCAGTTCTTC. The chain combines TRBV30 with TRBJ2-1, with 7 bases matching TRBD2. V shed 0 bases and J 4 bases; nucleotides not matched to a gene: 6. This CDR3 is 15 amino acids long. The germline gives CDR1 GTSNPN, CDR2 SVGIG (reference sequence).

Concerning this clone: Its ends do not fully match the called genes, so a read error is possible. The chain combines TRBV7-7 with TRBJ2-5, with D perhaps TRBD1 (6 bases). This CDR3 has 13 residues. Germline V lookup: CDR1 SSHAT, CDR2 FNYEAQ (reference sequence). The CDR3, as DNA: TGTGCTAGCAGCCCCACAGGGTTAGAGACCCAGTACTTC. Protein product: CASSPTGLETQYF. The full variable domain, completed using reference TRBV7-7 and TRBJ2-5, is GAGVSQSPRYKVTKRGQDVTLRCDPISSHATLYWYQQALGQGPEFLTYFNYEAQPDKSGLPSDRFSAERPEGSISTLTIQRTEQRDSAMYRCASSPTGLETQYFGPGTRLLVL.

This clone was observed a handful of times. CDR3 in DNA: TGTGCCTGGACCGGGCGCACAGATACGCAGTATTTT. This encodes CAWTGRTDTQYF. The rearrangement joins TRBV30 to TRBJ2-3; the D is unclear. The germline V gene encodes CDR1 GTSNPN and CDR2 SVGIG (reference sequence). V gave up 4 bases and J gave up 1 base, with 6 bases separating them. The CDR3 length is 12 residues.

This clone came up a few times. The sample carries other DNA sequences with the same CDR3. This chain links TRBV5-1 with TRBJ2-3, with a tentative D call TRBD1 (6 bases). CDR3 length equals 15 residues. Germline CDR1 reads SGHRS; CDR2 reads YFSETQ. V lost 0 bases to trimming and J lost 4 bases, with 12 bases between them. Here the CDR3 reads CASSLGQGSADTQYF. Written as DNA, the CDR3 is TGCGCCAGCAGCTTGGGCCAGGGGAGCGCAGATACGCAGTATTTT.

This clone has only a few counts. V gene TRBV21-1 combines with J gene TRBJ1-5. TRBV21-1 is tagged as a pseudogene. There are 16 residues in the CDR3. CDR3 protein: CASSKSPGPGRRPQHF. The CDR3 bases are TGTGCCAGCAGCAAGTCACCGGGACCGGGGAGGCGGCCCCAGCATTTT.